Sequencing of this TCR beta chain was carried out in a study of pediatric ulcerative colitis. Study-level findings and limits: Ulcerative colitis patients shared more blood-rectal clones than controls.

Looked up from germline, CDR1 is SGDLS and CDR2 is YYNGEE. V lost 0 bases to trimming and J lost 6 bases, with 9 bases between them. The CDR3 is 13 residues long. Colonoscopy and blood draw happened at the same time. Up to 500,000 reads were sequenced per sample. This table comes from immunoSEQ multiplex PCR, and its TCRdb copy is limited to in-frame clones, with some not included. In the table there are about 64,000 clones, 85% to 90% of which are singletons. On this clone: The antigen remains undetermined.

Sequences were obtained from blood. The V and J genes are TRBV9 and TRBJ1-1; D unresolved. This TCR derives from a boy aged 10-17 years with severe ulcerative colitis. CDR3 sequence reads: CASSVVNPAEAFF. CDR3 bases: TGTGCCAGCAGCGTAGTAAATCCCGCTGAAGCTTTCTTT.